The clone carrying this T cell receptor beta chain was recorded at least ten times. Every cDNA TCR molecule received its own unique molecular identifier. A single record per CDR3 protein comes from TCRdb applying MiXCR to the 5' RACE reads. This table has about 23,000 distinct CDR3 sequences, approximately 4.8% appearing once. V was cut by 6 bases and J by 3 bases, with 16 bases left in between. The CDR3 consists of 15 residues. Germline V gives CDR1 SGHAT, CDR2 FQNNGV. The entry originates in a study of spatial heterogeneity in lung cancer. Whole-study context: Alpha-chain detections were consistently fewer than beta-chain detections among the sequences. Each distinct TCR and UMI combination averaged more than ten appearances in raw reads.

Time point given: sample taken at primary tumor resection. Samples came from around 70 TRACERx patients with untreated early-stage lung cancer. Specimen: PBMCs, collected at surgery. The clonotype was recovered from a male donor with early-stage non-small cell lung cancer. V and J are TRBV11-2 and TRBJ2-3; D possibly corresponds to TRBD1 (6 bases). The chain's CDR3 is CASSQGVGGTDTQYF. The CDR3 DNA reads as TGTGCCAGCAGTCAGGGTGTAGGGGGTACAGATACGCAGTATTTT.